These 26 T cell receptor beta chains were sequenced from one sample in a study of cytomegalovirus exposure and HLA in healthy donors. The PCR used 60 Vbeta and 13 Jbeta primers. TCRdb keeps only in-frame clones here, not all; method: immunoSEQ multiplex PCR. The table includes about 200,000 clones, 65% to 80% detected once. The specimen sequenced was PBMCs. The receptors derive from a woman aged 25 to 39 in good health and CMV-seropositive.

The rearrangement links TRBV27 to TRBJ2-5; TRBD2 agrees at 7 bases. Looked up from germline, CDR1 is MNHEY and CDR2 is SMNVEV (reference sequence). This CDR3 region has 16 residues. The V segment lost 5 bases and the J segment 2 bases; nucleotides outside the gene matches: 11. CDR3 residues: CASSTRGISGQETQYF. In DNA, the CDR3 is TGTGCCAGCAGTACGCGGGGGATCAGTGGTCAAGAGACCCAGTACTTC.

V and J are TRBV6-1 and TRBJ2-1, with 8 bases matching TRBD1. V shed 11 bases, J shed 6 bases, and the junction held 9 bases outside the gene matches. Germline assignment: CDR1 MNHNS and CDR2 SASEGT. The CDR3 is 13 residues long. CDR3 sequence: CAGSGTGINEQFF. The CDR3 nucleotides read TGTGCCGGGTCCGGGACAGGAATCAATGAGCAGTTCTTC.

This CDR3 reads CASSSTQGQTLYEQYF. CDR3 coding DNA: TGTGCCAGCAGCTCCACTCAGGGACAGACTCTCTACGAGCAGTACTTC. V gene TRBV7-9 combines with J gene TRBJ2-7, with 7 bases matching TRBD1. The CDR3 length is 16 residues. V was clipped by 4 bases and J by 3 bases; unmatched bases: 12. Germline lookup yields CDR1 SEHNR and CDR2 FQNEAQ (reference sequence). Drawing the rest from reference TRBV7-9 and TRBJ2-7, the complete variable domain is DTGVSQNPRHKITKRGQNVTFRCDPISEHNRLYWYRQTLGQGPEFLTYFQNEAQLEKSRLLSDRFSAERPKGSFSTLEIQRTEQGDSAMYLCASSSTQGQTLYEQYFGPGTRLTVT.

V usage is TRBV6-5 and J usage is TRBJ1-1; D is unresolved. V was trimmed by 6 bases and J by 12 bases, leaving 23 bases between them. CDR1 is MNHEY and CDR2 is SVGAGI in the germline V gene. The CDR3 loop spans 14 amino acids. As DNA, the CDR3 is TGTGCCAGCAGGTTTATGGAGGGAGGCGGTGTAACTTTCTTT. It is translated as CASRFMEGGGVTFF.

The chain recombines TRBV19 with TRBJ1-5, with D possibly TRBD1 on 5 matching bases. This CDR3 is 15 amino acids long. Germline V gene lookup returns CDR1 LNHDA and CDR2 SQIVND (reference sequence). Trimming left V 8 bases short and J 4 bases short, with 18 bases between. This CDR3 reads CASQRDLGFNQPQHF. CDR3 sequence (DNA): TGTGCCAGTCAGCGGGACCTGGGTTTTAATCAGCCCCAGCATTTT.

The rearrangement uses TRBV27 and TRBJ2-1; the D gene is possibly TRBD2 (6 bases). V shed 7 bases and J shed 5 bases, with 15 bases lying between them. Germline V gene data show CDR1 as MNHEY and CDR2 as SMNVEV (reference sequence). The CDR3 runs to 14 residues. DNA for the CDR3: TGTGCCAGCATCGGGCTAGCGAGCCACAATGAGCAGTTCTTC. Its protein product is CASIGLASHNEQFF.

The J gene is TRBJ2-1, the V gene TRBV5-6, with D perhaps TRBD2 (5 bases). Trimming removed 3 bases at V and 4 bases at J, with 11 bases between. Germline V gene sequence: CDR1 SGHDT, CDR2 YYEEEE. This CDR3 is built from 14 residues. Here the CDR3 reads CASSSRGRYNEQFF. The CDR3 nucleotides read TGTGCCAGCAGCTCCCGGGGTCGATACAATGAGCAGTTCTTC.

The CDR3, as DNA: TGCGCCAGCAGCCTAACCGCTAGGGGCACCGGGGAGCTGTTTTTT. This sequence encodes CASSLTARGTGELFF. J is TRBJ2-2 and V is TRBV4-1; D possibly corresponds to TRBD1 (5 bases). Germline loops: CDR1 MGHRA, CDR2 YSYEKL. This CDR3 region has 15 residues. V was pared by 4 bases and J by 4 bases, with 13 bases between.

This clone was found a few times. The chain recombines TRBV5-4 with TRBJ1-1, with 9 positions matching TRBD1. In germline, CDR1 is SGHNT, CDR2 YYREEE (reference sequence). V trimming: 2 bases; J trimming: 6 bases; junction bases outside the gene matches: 8. CDR3 size: 15 residues. The CDR3 is CASSFTGQGLPEAFF. CDR3 nucleotides: TGTGCCAGCAGCTTTACGGGACAGGGTCTCCCTGAAGCTTTCTTT. Combining the CDR3 with reference TRBV5-4 and TRBJ1-1 gives the whole variable domain ETGVTQSPTHLIKTRGQQVTLRCSSQSGHNTVSWYQQALGQGPQFIFQYYREEENGRGNFPPRFSGLQFPNYSSELNVNALELDDSALYLCASSFTGQGLPEAFFGQGTRLTVV.

The J gene is TRBJ2-2, the V gene TRBV4-1; 10 bases align to TRBD1. The germline V gene encodes CDR1 MGHRA and CDR2 YSYEKL. After removal of 5 bases from V and 6 bases from J, the junction contained 6 bases not matched to a gene. CDR3 size: 15 residues. CDR3 in DNA: TGCGCCAGCAGCAAGGGACAGGGGATAGCCGGGGAGCTGTTTTTT. Translating gives CASSKGQGIAGELFF.

J is TRBJ1-2 and V is TRBV5-8; 7 bases line up with TRBD1. Per the germline V gene, CDR1 is SGHTS and CDR2 is YDEGEE. V shed 1 base and J 3 bases; nucleotides not matched to a gene: 0. The CDR3 is made up of 13 amino acids. DNA of the CDR3: TGTGCCAGCAGCTTGACAGGGGACTATGGCTACACCTTC. Translating it yields CASSLTGDYGYTF.

This clone has more than one count but fewer than ten. The chain uses TRBV10-3 and TRBJ2-7, with a tentative D call TRBD1 (6 bases). Trimming took 9 bases from V and 4 from J, leaving 16 bases between them. This CDR3 region has 13 residues. CDR1 ENHRY and CDR2 SYGVKD come from the germline V gene. CDR3 sequence (DNA): TGTGCCATTACACCGGGACAACAATACGAGCAGTACTTC. This encodes CAITPGQQYEQYF.

V and J are TRBV5-1 and TRBJ2-7; possibly TRBD1 for D (6 bases). Per the germline V gene, CDR1 is SGHRS and CDR2 is YFSETQ. The V gene lost 3 bases and the J gene lost 2 bases, with 12 bases spanning the gap. The CDR3 runs to 14 residues. CDR3 coding DNA: TGCGCCAGCAGCTCGGACAGCGGTACCTACGAGCAGTACTTC. Its protein product is CASSSDSGTYEQYF.

This chain uses TRBV9 with TRBJ1-1; TRBD1 might be the D (6 bases). CDR1 is SGDLS, CDR2 YYNGEE, per germline. The CDR3 is 15 residues long. V dropped 4 bases and J dropped 1 base, with 14 bases sitting between them. The CDR3 is CASSLRGGANTEAFF. Written as DNA, the CDR3 is TGTGCCAGCAGCTTGCGAGGGGGGGCGAACACTGAAGCTTTCTTT.

V is TRBV10-3 and J is TRBJ1-1; 12 bases match TRBD1. The CDR3 has 15 residues. J gave up 4 bases and V 5 bases, and 5 bases lay outside the gene matches. CDR1 is ENHRY and CDR2 is SYGVKD in the germline V gene. In DNA, the CDR3 is TGTGCCATCAGTCCGGGACAGGGGGCAGGCACTGAAGCTTTCTTT. This translates into CAISPGQGAGTEAFF.

V is TRBV6-4 and J is TRBJ2-2, with D possibly being TRBD2 (6 bases). V shed 3 bases and J shed 3 bases, with 11 bases lying between them. This CDR3 spans 15 amino acids. Germline lookup yields CDR1 MRHNA and CDR2 SNTAGT. The CDR3 reads CASSEAAGYTGELFF. The CDR3 DNA reads TGTGCCAGCAGTGAGGCGGCGGGGTACACCGGGGAGCTGTTTTTT.

A single count supports this clone. A junction end diverges from the germline sequence, so it may reflect a read error. V and J are TRBV7-9 and TRBJ2-5; D may be TRBD2 (6 bases). The CDR3 contains 14 residues. CDR1 is SEHNR, CDR2 FQNEAQ, per germline (reference sequence). Here the CDR3 DNA reads TGTGCCAGCAGCCTAGCGAGGGAGGAAGAGACCCAGTACTTC. It encodes CASSLAREEETQYF.

V and J are TRBV7-9 and TRBJ1-1, with D perhaps matching TRBD1 (6 bases). The germline V gene has CDR1 SEHNR and CDR2 FQNEAQ (reference sequence). Trimming left V 3 bases short and J 7 bases short, with 9 bases between. The CDR3 is made up of 12 amino acids. The CDR3: CASSLPDSEAFF. In DNA form, the CDR3 reads TGTGCCAGCAGCTTGCCGGACAGTGAAGCTTTCTTT.

This rearrangement joins TRBV4-3 to TRBJ2-1, with 10 bases matching TRBD2. Germline V gene data show CDR1 as LGHNA and CDR2 as YSLEER. V lost 1 base, J lost 9 bases, and 9 bases stayed unmatched. The CDR3 is made up of 16 amino acids. CDR3 sequence (DNA): TGCGCCAGCAGCCAAGCCCAAGGGACTAGCGTGATTGAGCAGTTCTTC. It codes for CASSQAQGTSVIEQFF.

Concerning this clone: Additional DNA sequences in this sample encode the identical CDR3. The chain is built from TRBV5-1 and TRBJ2-7, with TRBD1 identical over 7 bases. This CDR3 has 15 residues. The trim removed 0 bases at V and 0 bases at J, leaving 3 bases unmatched. Germline CDR1 SGHRS, CDR2 YFSETQ. CDR3 sequence reads: CASSLDRGPSYEQYF. CDR3 nucleotide sequence: TGCGCCAGCAGCTTGGACAGGGGTCCCTCCTACGAGCAGTACTTC.

To note about this clone: This CDR3 is also generated by other DNA sequences in the sample. V is TRBV7-9 and J is TRBJ2-1; unclear D gene. Germline loops: CDR1 SEHNR, CDR2 FQNEAQ (reference sequence). Deletions cut 5 bases from V and 3 bases from J, with 8 bases between. CDR3 length: 13 residues. This CDR3 reads CASSLRSYNEQFF. The CDR3 DNA reads as TGTGCCAGCAGCCTGAGAAGCTACAATGAGCAGTTCTTC.

DNA for the CDR3: TGTGCCAGCAGCTTCGGGGTGGGGGGGCCAGGTGAGCAGTTCTTC. Translation gives CASSFGVGGPGEQFF. The chain links TRBV5-6 to TRBJ2-1, with D possibly being TRBD2 (7 bases). Germline CDR1 and CDR2: SGHDT and YYEEEE. The length of the CDR3 is 15 residues. V lost 2 bases, J lost 9 bases, and 18 bases lay in between.

The V call is TRBV9, the J call TRBJ2-1, with a weak D call TRBD2 (6 bases). This CDR3 is built from 15 residues. V was pared by 2 bases and J by 0 bases, with 9 bases between. Germline V gene sequence: CDR1 SGDLS, CDR2 YYNGEE. CDR3 residues: CASSVSTSSYNEQFF. The DNA of the CDR3 is TGTGCCAGCAGCGTGTCGACTAGCTCCTACAATGAGCAGTTCTTC. The full variable domain, its missing parts supplied by reference TRBV9 and TRBJ2-1, is DSGVTQTPKHLITATGQRVTLRCSPRSGDLSVYWYQQSLDQGLQFLIQYYNGEERAKGNILERFSAQQFPDLHSELNLSSLELGDSALYFCASSVSTSSYNEQFFGPGTRLTVL.

Concerning this clone itself: Other DNA sequences in the sample encode the same CDR3. The chain combines TRBV19 with TRBJ2-7, with D maybe TRBD1 (6 bases). The CDR3 extends over 13 amino acids. Germline values: CDR1 LNHDA, CDR2 SQIVND (reference sequence). Trimming removed 2 bases at V and 3 bases at J, with 8 bases between. The CDR3 bases are TGTGCCAGTAGTATATCGGACAGCTACGAGCAGTACTTC. It yields the protein CASSISDSYEQYF. Looking up the rest from reference TRBV19 and TRBJ2-7 gives the full variable domain: DGGITQSPKYLFRKEGQNVTLSCEQNLNHDAMYWYRQDPGQGLRLIYYSQIVNDFQKGDIAEGYSVSREKKESFPLTVTSAQKNPTAFYLCASSISDSYEQYFGPGTRLTVT.

The chain combines TRBV5-4 with TRBJ2-5; 10 bases are shared with TRBD1. V was clipped by 2 bases and J by 6 bases; unmatched bases: 16. This CDR3 contains 18 residues. Germline V gene sequence: CDR1 SGHNT, CDR2 YYREEE (reference sequence). CDR3 sequence (DNA): TGTGCCAGCAGCTTAGGGGTCCCCCGGACAGGGGGTACGAAGACCCAGTACTTC. It is translated as CASSLGVPRTGGTKTQYF.

V is TRBV6-6 and J is TRBJ2-7; 9 nucleotides align to TRBD1. From germline, CDR1 is MNHNY and CDR2 SVGAGI (reference sequence). The CDR3 has 14 residues. With 5 bases clipped from V and 9 bases from J, the junction kept 11 bases outside the gene matches. CDR3 sequence (DNA): TGTGCCAGCAGTGGACAGGGGCCCCAGGCGGGGCAGTACTTC. Its protein is CASSGQGPQAGQYF.